This T cell receptor beta chain was found in a study of blood T cell repertoires in COVID-19. For the study at large: Samples of COVID-19 (acute and convalescent) were obtained from the United States, Italy and Spain. PBMCs, B-cell-depleted T cells, or T cells provided the cDNA or gDNA that made up the material.

Original methodology: Estimation of nucleated cell counts was performed using reference gene primer amplification. Produced via immunoSEQ multiplex PCR; TCRdb's table is partial and in-frame only. V and J calls and clone size follow that table, whereas D and trimming were derived from the DNA. The sample has about 130,000 clones, 74% seen once. The germline CDR1 and CDR2 sequences are MNHEY and SVGAGI. With 7 bases clipped from V and 7 bases from J, the junction kept 14 bases outside the gene matches. The CDR3 contains 15 residues. Seattle patients were enrolled while actively infected and followed longitudinally.

This TCR came from a man older than 75 with COVID-19, enrolled during active disease. The chain is built from TRBV6-5 and TRBJ2-7, with 9 bases aligning to TRBD2. Sequencing was performed on peripheral blood. The chain's CDR3 is CASITGAGGSGEQYF. DNA of the CDR3: TGTGCCAGCATTACAGGAGCGGGAGGCTCAGGGGAGCAGTACTTC.